The 21 T cell receptor beta chains in this list originate from one sample, sequenced in a study of shared clonotypes between healthy human individuals. Data came from immunoSEQ multiplex PCR; TCRdb stores just in-frame clones and leaves some out. Seen here are some 380,000 clones, 90% to 98% observed once, and the top ten hold less than 0.35%. Material for sequencing was memory CD8+ T cells sorted from blood. Subset indicated: CD45RO+ cells pooled with CCR7-negative TemRA cells. The receptors derive from a man younger than 45 in good health.

V usage is TRBV9 and J usage is TRBJ2-2; D tentatively reads TRBD1 or TRBD2 (5 bases each). CDR1 and CDR2 from the germline V gene are SGDLS and YYNGEE. This CDR3 has 16 amino acids. The V and J ends lost 4 bases and 0 bases respectively, with 13 bases between them. CDR3 in DNA: TGTGCCAGCAGCCCTAGGGGACGAACGAACACCGGGGAGCTGTTTTTT. Its protein product is CASSPRGRTNTGELFF.

This chain uses TRBV5-4 with TRBJ1-1, with TRBD1 matching over 7 bases. With 4 bases clipped from V and 1 base from J, the junction kept 4 bases outside the gene matches. Looked up from germline, CDR1 is SGHNT and CDR2 is YYREEE (reference sequence). The CDR3 is 14 amino acids. The CDR3 DNA follows: TGTGCCAGCAGCCGGGACAGCAGGAACACTGAAGCTTTCTTT. Translating gives CASSRDSRNTEAFF.

The chain carries TRBV2 and TRBJ1-1; D is perhaps TRBD1 (5 bases). Germline CDR1 and CDR2: SNHLY and FYNNEI. The CDR3 totals 16 residues. V dropped 8 bases and J dropped 5 bases, with 24 bases sitting between them. CDR3 protein: CASFVKGVPKGTEAFF. The CDR3 DNA follows: TGTGCCAGCTTTGTAAAGGGAGTTCCGAAGGGGACTGAAGCTTTCTTT.

The V and J genes are TRBV6-5 and TRBJ2-1, with a weak D call TRBD2 (5 bases). CDR3 size: 16 residues. Germline V gives CDR1 MNHEY, CDR2 SVGAGI. Between the trimmed V and J ends, which lost 4 bases and 6 bases, there was a span of 19 bases. As DNA, the CDR3 is TGTGCCAGCAGTTGGACTTACGGCCGAGAGTCCAATGAGCAGTTCTTC. Translating gives CASSWTYGRESNEQFF.

V gene TRBV18 combines with J gene TRBJ2-1; TRBD1 might be the D (6 bases). Germline-derived CDR1 and CDR2 are KGHSH and LQKENI. This CDR3 comprises 13 residues. V was trimmed by 3 bases and J by 5 bases, leaving 8 bases between them. CDR3 in DNA: TGTGCCAGCTCACCGGGGGCAGACAATGAGCAGTTCTTC. It specifies CASSPGADNEQFF.

This sequence joins TRBV28 and TRBJ2-3; 7 bases agree with TRBD2. CDR3 length: 18 residues. V dropped 1 base and J dropped 2; count of bases not matched to a gene: 12. Germline CDR1 is MDHEN and CDR2 is SYDVKM. The chain's CDR3 is CASSLSPSKGGYTDTQYF. CDR3 nucleotides: TGTGCCAGCAGTTTATCCCCCAGCAAGGGAGGGTACACAGATACGCAGTATTTT.

The chain recombines TRBV28 with TRBJ1-2; TRBD1 aligns across 7 bases. CDR3 length equals 13 residues. Germline V gene lookup returns CDR1 MDHEN and CDR2 SYDVKM. Losses at the gene ends were 2 bases for V and 8 bases for J; bases not matched to a gene: 5. DNA of the CDR3: TGTGCCAGCAGTTTAGAGGGGGCAGGGGGCTACACCTTC. Amino acids: CASSLEGAGGYTF.

V is TRBV5-1 and J is TRBJ2-3; the D gene is possibly TRBD2 (5 bases). The CDR3 extends over 14 amino acids. The germline V gene encodes CDR1 SGHRS and CDR2 YFSETQ. Trimming cost V 0 bases and J 5 bases, with 10 bases left between them. The CDR3 sequence: CASSLVFRGDTQYF. For the CDR3, the DNA is TGCGCCAGCAGCTTGGTTTTTCGGGGAGATACGCAGTATTTT.

The chain recombines TRBV7-3 with TRBJ2-1, with 7 bases fitting TRBD2. This CDR3 is 15 amino acids long. The germline V gene has CDR1 SGHTA and CDR2 FQGTGA. V gave up 1 base and J gave up 0 bases; unmatched junction bases: 0. In nucleotides, the CDR3 is TGTGCCAGCAGCTTAAGGACTAGCTCCTACAATGAGCAGTTCTTC. Translated, it gives CASSLRTSSYNEQFF.

CDR3 residues: CASSVGPDVETQYF. For the CDR3, the DNA is TGTGCCAGCAGCGTAGGCCCGGACGTAGAGACCCAGTACTTC. The rearrangement uses TRBV9 and TRBJ2-5; D gene uncertain. Germline values: CDR1 SGDLS, CDR2 YYNGEE. The CDR3 runs to 14 residues. The V gene lost 0 bases and the J gene lost 4 bases, with 10 bases spanning the gap.

The J gene is TRBJ1-2, the V gene TRBV14, with D perhaps TRBD1 (5 bases). CDR3 length: 16 amino acids. The V gene's germline CDR1 is SGHDN and CDR2 FVKESK. V gave up 0 bases and J gave up 4 bases, with 15 bases separating them. The CDR3 DNA sequence: TGTGCCAGCAGCCAAGAGAAGGGAAAGGGGATCTATGGCTACACCTTC. As protein: CASSQEKGKGIYGYTF. Full variable domain (missing parts from reference TRBV14 and TRBJ1-2): EAGVTQFPSHSVIEKGQTVTLRCDPISGHDNLYWYRRVMGKEIKFLLHFVKESKQDESGMPNNRFLAERTGGTYSTLKVQPAELEDSGVYFCASSQEKGKGIYGYTFGSGTRLTVV.

The chain recombines TRBV9 with TRBJ2-2; TRBD2 aligns across 7 bases. This CDR3 has 17 amino acids. Looked up from germline, CDR1 is SGDLS and CDR2 is YYNGEE. The J segment lost 0 bases and the V segment lost 0 bases, leaving 5 bases of the junction unmatched. Here the CDR3 DNA reads TGTGCCAGCAGCGTAGCTATAGCGGGCCCGAACACCGGGGAGCTGTTTTTT. It codes for CASSVAIAGPNTGELFF.

The chain joins TRBV5-4 to TRBJ2-7; D uncertain. The CDR3 runs 14 residues. V lost 1 base and J lost 7, with 15 bases in between. Germline values: CDR1 SGHNT, CDR2 YYREEE (reference sequence). For the CDR3, the DNA is TGTGCCAGCAGCTTGAATTACGGCACGGAGGAGCAGTACTTC. Amino acid sequence: CASSLNYGTEEQYF.

The chain employs TRBV7-6 and TRBJ2-7; D may be TRBD1 or TRBD2 (5 bases each). CDR1 and CDR2 (germline): SGHVS, FNYEAQ. The CDR3 has 14 amino acids. Trimming left V 1 base short and J 5 bases short, with 12 bases between. The CDR3 nucleotides are TGTGCCAGCAGCTTAGAAAGTCGGGGCCACGAGCAGTACTTC. The encoded protein is CASSLESRGHEQYF.

The rearrangement uses TRBV4-1 and TRBJ1-1, with D possibly being TRBD1 (6 bases). The CDR3 spans 15 residues. The germline gives CDR1 MGHRA, CDR2 YSYEKL. Trimming removed 4 bases from V and 4 bases from J, with 16 bases in between. This chain's CDR3 is CASSLGGAGTTEAFF. CDR3 in DNA: TGCGCCAGCAGCCTGGGGGGGGCAGGCACCACTGAAGCTTTCTTT.

This clone was observed a few times. Other DNA sequences in this sample translate to the same CDR3. The chain uses TRBV19 and TRBJ1-5; unclear D gene. V shed 3 bases and J shed 2 bases, with 5 bases lying between them. Germline V gene sequence: CDR1 LNHDA, CDR2 SQIVND (reference sequence). This CDR3 is 13 amino acids long. Here the CDR3 reads CASSIGGNQPQHF. Written as DNA, the CDR3 is TGTGCCAGTAGTATTGGAGGCAATCAGCCCCAGCATTTT. Together with reference TRBV19 and TRBJ1-5, the CDR3 gives the full variable domain: DGGITQSPKYLFRKEGQNVTLSCEQNLNHDAMYWYRQDPGQGLRLIYYSQIVNDFQKGDIAEGYSVSREKKESFPLTVTSAQKNPTAFYLCASSIGGNQPQHFGDGTRLSIL.

The V call is TRBV7-2, the J call TRBJ2-3; 7 nucleotides line up with TRBD2. J was trimmed by 9 bases and V by 0 bases; bases with no gene match: 12. The CDR3 runs to 16 residues. Germline V gene sequence: CDR1 SGHTA, CDR2 FQGNSA. CDR3: CASSLAGVAPGGTQYF. In nucleotides, the CDR3 is TGTGCCAGCAGCTTAGCGGGAGTTGCCCCGGGGGGAACGCAGTATTTT. Full variable domain (remainder filled in from reference TRBV7-2 and TRBJ2-3): GAGVSQSPSNKVTEKGKDVELRCDPISGHTALYWYRQSLGQGLEFLIYFQGNSAPDKSGLPSDRFSAERTGGSVSTLTIQRTQQEDSAVYLCASSLAGVAPGGTQYFGPGTRLTVL.

The genes are TRBV28 and TRBJ2-7; the match to TRBD1 covers 7 bases. Germline CDR1 MDHEN, CDR2 SYDVKM. The CDR3 length is 13 residues. The junction had 5 bases not matched to a gene; V was cut back by 4 bases and J by 5 bases. DNA of the CDR3: TGTGCCAGCAGTTCGACAGGGAAGGACGAGCAGTACTTC. Its translation: CASSSTGKDEQYF. Based on the CDR3 plus reference TRBV28 and TRBJ2-7, the full variable domain is DVKVTQSSRYLVKRTGEKVFLECVQDMDHENMFWYRQDPGLGLRLIYFSYDVKMKEKGDIPEGYSVSREKKERFSLILESASTNQTSMYLCASSSTGKDEQYFGPGTRLTVT.

The rearrangement joins TRBV6-5 to TRBJ2-7; TRBD1 matches at 7 bases. The CDR3 totals 15 residues. Germline trimming cut 2 bases from V and 0 bases from J; bases unmatched to any gene: 4. Germline lookup yields CDR1 MNHEY and CDR2 SVGAGI. CDR3 residues: CASSYGAGGSYEQYF. The CDR3 DNA follows: TGTGCCAGCAGTTACGGGGCAGGGGGCTCCTACGAGCAGTACTTC.

The CDR3 region is CASSQQGKPGELFF. Here the CDR3 DNA reads TGTGCCAGCAGTCAACAGGGTAAACCCGGGGAGCTGTTTTTT. The chain combines TRBV2 with TRBJ2-2, with a weak D call TRBD1 (6 bases). CDR1 SNHLY and CDR2 FYNNEI come from the germline V gene. CDR3 length: 14 residues. Trimming left V 5 bases short and J 6 bases short, with 13 bases between.

The rearrangement uses TRBV9 and TRBJ2-6; 10 positions agree with TRBD2. The CDR3 covers 17 residues. V shed 0 bases, J shed 3 bases, and the junction held 3 bases outside the gene matches. In germline, CDR1 is SGDLS, CDR2 YYNGEE. The CDR3 nucleotides are TGTGCCAGCAGCGTAGGGCTAGCGGGAGTTGGGGCCAACGTCCTGACTTTC. Its translation is CASSVGLAGVGANVLTF.